The 5 T cell receptor beta chains below all came from one sample that was sequenced in a study of monozygotic twins with inflammatory bowel disease. From its re-call of the 5' RACE reads, TCRdb lists each CDR3 protein once, without DNA. The table lists over 350,000 distinct CDR3 sequences, with 2.5% to 3% in the top ten. The sequenced material came from blood. These receptors originate from a human donor with ulcerative colitis or Crohn's disease, or a healthy co-twin of an affected twin (not recorded which).

The chain is built from TRBV29-1 and TRBJ1-1; TCRdb's D gene call, TRBD1, goes unchecked for lack of DNA. CDR1 and CDR2 from the germline V gene are SQVTM and ANQGSEA. This CDR3 contains 14 residues. Here the CDR3 reads CSVVGGTGTTEAFF.

The J gene is TRBJ2-1, the V gene TRBV5-1; TCRdb's D call, TRBD1, is unchecked because there is no DNA. CDR3 length: 19 amino acids. Germline assignment: CDR1 SGHRS and CDR2 YFSETQ. CDR3: CASSPDPFAGHPTYNEQFF.

J is TRBJ2-7 and V is TRBV9; TCRdb lists TRBD1, though no DNA is available to test this call. The CDR3 loop spans 14 amino acids. Per germline, CDR1 SGDLS and CDR2 YYNGEE. Here the CDR3 reads CASSVAPGAYEQYF.

J is TRBJ1-1 and V is TRBV28; TCRdb reports TRBD1, a call that lacks DNA to check it against. Germline CDR1 reads MDHEN; CDR2 reads SYDVKM. The CDR3 consists of 15 residues. The CDR3 sequence is CASSALARGSTEAFF.

The chain has TRBV9 and TRBJ2-5. Germline CDR1 and CDR2: SGDLS and YYNGEE. CDR3 length equals 13 residues. The CDR3: CASSVRSQETQYF.